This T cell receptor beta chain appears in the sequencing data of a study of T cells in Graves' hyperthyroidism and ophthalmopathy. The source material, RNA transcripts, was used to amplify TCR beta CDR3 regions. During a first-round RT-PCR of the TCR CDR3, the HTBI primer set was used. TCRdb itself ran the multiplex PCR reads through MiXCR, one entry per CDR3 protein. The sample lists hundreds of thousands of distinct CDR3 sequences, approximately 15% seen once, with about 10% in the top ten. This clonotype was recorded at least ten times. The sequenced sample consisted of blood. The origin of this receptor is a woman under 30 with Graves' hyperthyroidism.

The CDR3, as DNA: TGTGCCAGCAGCGAACTCGGGACAAGCTCCTACAATGAGCAGTTCTTC. As protein: CASSELGTSSYNEQFF. This chain uses TRBV9 with TRBJ2-1; tentative D call: TRBD1 (6 bases). The CDR3 runs to 16 residues. Trimming removed 3 bases from V and 0 bases from J, with 13 bases in between. Germline V gene data show CDR1 as SGDLS and CDR2 as YYNGEE.